Listed below are T cell receptor beta chains from one sample, sequenced in a study of CXCR3-negative and CXCR3-positive naive CD8 T cells. TCRdb reanalyzed the 5' RACE reads and collapses them to one entry per CDR3 protein, without DNA. There are 20,000 to 30,000 distinct CDR3 sequences in the sample, with less than 5% held by the top ten. Sequencing used naive CXCR3- CD8+ T cells from blood. The receptors derive from a human donor in good health. Some clones in this sample may be carry-over from other donors' samples. CDR3s include the opening cysteine and the closing phenylalanine or tryptophan. Size is stated for part of the rows, as once, few or many counts, or as a class when the clone is expanded.

cdr3_aa j_call clone_size v_call
CASSDRTVNEQFF TRBJ2-1 - TRBV6-1
CASSLTSGGEVDTQYF TRBJ2-3 - TRBV4-3
CASSQDAGYQETQYF TRBJ2-5 - TRBV4-3
CASRVATRASDEQFF TRBJ2-1 - TRBV19
CASSYGSGNEQFF TRBJ2-1 - TRBV6-6
CAAQGLGRQETQYF TRBJ2-5 - TRBV6-5
CASSQSTGTGETQYF TRBJ2-5 medium-sized TRBV4-1
CATSEPGVITGELFF TRBJ2-2 - TRBV24-1
CASSDEIAGLGGNEQFF TRBJ2-1 - TRBV4-2
CASNPTSGGMKQYF TRBJ2-7 - TRBV10-1
CASSDGLAVAYTQYF TRBJ2-3 - TRBV2
CASSEDSGVSGNTIYF TRBJ1-3 - TRBV2
CSARDLAGGETGELFF TRBJ2-2 medium-sized TRBV20-1
CASSLSPDSGGSYNEQFF TRBJ2-1 medium-sized TRBV7-3
CASSFGTSGYNEQFF TRBJ2-1 - TRBV7-9
CATSGLDGYTF TRBJ1-2 - TRBV24-1
CASSSNQYMNTEAFF TRBJ1-1 - TRBV11-3
CASSPDGLSGYEQYF TRBJ2-7 - TRBV4-3
CASSTQQGRDEQYF TRBJ2-7 - TRBV27
CASSLLGQNYGYTF TRBJ1-2 - TRBV13
CASSLGPGAYEQYF TRBJ2-7 - TRBV28
CASSFGVETQYF TRBJ2-5 - TRBV12-3/TRBV12-4
CASTLGAPWTGLYEQYF TRBJ2-7 - TRBV12-3/TRBV12-4
CASSQGLPAYNEQFF TRBJ2-1 - TRBV4-1
CASRLAGADEQFF TRBJ2-1 - TRBV7-3
CASSDSRGDVDTQYF TRBJ2-3 - TRBV6-4
CASSLVVPAERDTQYF TRBJ2-5 - TRBV7-6
CASSLRLAAREQYF TRBJ2-7 - TRBV28
CASSPWGPEGEQYF TRBJ2-7 - TRBV21-1
CASSLTGREAFF TRBJ1-1 - TRBV6-1
CASSQENPQDEQFF TRBJ2-1 - TRBV3-1
CSGVIRDSTEAFF TRBJ1-1 - TRBV29-1
CSVGQEDGYTF TRBJ1-2 - TRBV29-1
CASSQEGGTELNSPLHF TRBJ1-6 - TRBV4-2
CASSVSDTLGYTF TRBJ1-2 - TRBV9
CASSPTGEPTGELFF TRBJ2-2 - TRBV5-1
CASSLASLAPGDEQFF TRBJ2-1 - TRBV7-9
CASSSDREEQFF TRBJ2-1 - TRBV7-3
CASSYSGRTYEQYF TRBJ2-7 - TRBV6-5
CASSFGRDSSYEQYF TRBJ2-7 medium-sized TRBV28